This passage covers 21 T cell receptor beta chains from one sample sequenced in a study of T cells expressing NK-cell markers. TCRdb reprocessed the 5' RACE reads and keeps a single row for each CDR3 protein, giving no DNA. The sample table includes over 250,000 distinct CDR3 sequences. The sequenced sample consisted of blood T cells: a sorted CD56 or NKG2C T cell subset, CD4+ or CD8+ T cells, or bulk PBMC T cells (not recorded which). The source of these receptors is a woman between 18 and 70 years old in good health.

The CDR3 spells CAITRGQGANTIYF. This rearrangement joins TRBV10-3 to TRBJ1-3; as DNA is missing, the TRBD1 call by TCRdb cannot be tested. CDR3 size: 14 residues. Germline CDR1 and CDR2: ENHRY and SYGVKD.

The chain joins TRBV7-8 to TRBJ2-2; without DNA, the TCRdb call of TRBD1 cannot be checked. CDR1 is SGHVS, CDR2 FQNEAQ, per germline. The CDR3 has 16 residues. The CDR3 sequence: CASSSRDTPNTGELFF. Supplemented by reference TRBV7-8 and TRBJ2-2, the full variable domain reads GAGVSQSPRYKVAKRGQDVALRCDPISGHVSLFWYQQALGQGPEFLTYFQNEAQLDKSGLPSDRFFAERPEGSVSTLKIQRTQQEDSAVYLCASSSRDTPNTGELFFGEGSRLTVL.

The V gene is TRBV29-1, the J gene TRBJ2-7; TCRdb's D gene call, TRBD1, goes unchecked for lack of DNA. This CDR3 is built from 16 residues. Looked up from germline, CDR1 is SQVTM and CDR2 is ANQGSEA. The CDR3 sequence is CSVEAPPGGHPYEQYF.

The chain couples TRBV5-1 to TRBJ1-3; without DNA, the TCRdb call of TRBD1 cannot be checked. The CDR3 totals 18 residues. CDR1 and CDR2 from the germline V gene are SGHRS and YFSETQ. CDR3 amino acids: CASSLEGAGLSSGNTIYF.

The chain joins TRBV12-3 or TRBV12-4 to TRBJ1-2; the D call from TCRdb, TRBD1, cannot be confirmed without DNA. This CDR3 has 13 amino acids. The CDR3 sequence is CASTPGQGLGYTF.

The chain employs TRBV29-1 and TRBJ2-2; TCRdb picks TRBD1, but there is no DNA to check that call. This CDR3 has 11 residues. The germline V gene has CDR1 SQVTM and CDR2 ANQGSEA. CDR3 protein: CSVRGAGELFF.

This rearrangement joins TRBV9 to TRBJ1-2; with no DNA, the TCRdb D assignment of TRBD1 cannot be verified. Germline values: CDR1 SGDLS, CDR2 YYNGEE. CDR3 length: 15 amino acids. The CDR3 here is CASSALRGENYGYTF.

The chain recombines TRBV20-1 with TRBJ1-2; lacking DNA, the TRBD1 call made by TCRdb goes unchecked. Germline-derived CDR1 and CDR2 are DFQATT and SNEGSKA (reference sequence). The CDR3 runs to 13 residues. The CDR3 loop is CSAETGANYGYTF.

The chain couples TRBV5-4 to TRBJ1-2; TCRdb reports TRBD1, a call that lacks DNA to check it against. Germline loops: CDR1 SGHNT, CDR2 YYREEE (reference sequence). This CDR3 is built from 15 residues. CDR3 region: CASSFVTGANYGYTF. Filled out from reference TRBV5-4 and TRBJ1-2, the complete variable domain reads ETGVTQSPTHLIKTRGQQVTLRCSSQSGHNTVSWYQQALGQGPQFIFQYYREEENGRGNFPPRFSGLQFPNYSSELNVNALELDDSALYLCASSFVTGANYGYTFGSGTRLTVV.

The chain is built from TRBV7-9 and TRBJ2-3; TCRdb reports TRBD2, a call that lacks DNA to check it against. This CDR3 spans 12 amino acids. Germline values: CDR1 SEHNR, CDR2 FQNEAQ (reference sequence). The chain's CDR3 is CASSPMEGFLYF. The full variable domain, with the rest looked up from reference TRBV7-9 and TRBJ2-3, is DTGVSQNPRHKITKRGQNVTFRCDPISEHNRLYWYRQTLGQGPEFLTYFQNEAQLEKSRLLSDRFSAERPKGSFSTLEIQRTEQGDSAMYLCASSPMEGFLYFGPGTRLTVL.

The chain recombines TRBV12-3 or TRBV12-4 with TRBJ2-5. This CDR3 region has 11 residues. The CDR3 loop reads CASQVGETQYF.

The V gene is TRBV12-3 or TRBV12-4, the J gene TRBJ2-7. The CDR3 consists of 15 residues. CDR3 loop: CASSTRPGGPYEQYF.

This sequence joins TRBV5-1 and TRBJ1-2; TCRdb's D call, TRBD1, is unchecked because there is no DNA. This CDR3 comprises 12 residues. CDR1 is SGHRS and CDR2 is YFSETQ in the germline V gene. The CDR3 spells CASRGGNYGYTF.

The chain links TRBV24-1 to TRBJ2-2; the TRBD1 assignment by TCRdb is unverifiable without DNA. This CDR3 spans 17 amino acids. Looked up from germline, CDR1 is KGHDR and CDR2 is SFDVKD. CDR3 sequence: CATSDLGAGFGTGELFF.

The CDR3 reads CASIKGTGMYEQYF. V gene TRBV6-2 or TRBV6-3 combines with J gene TRBJ2-7; TCRdb indicates TRBD1, and absent DNA this call remains unverified. Looked up from germline, CDR1 is MNHEY and CDR2 is SVGEGT. The CDR3 is 14 residues long.

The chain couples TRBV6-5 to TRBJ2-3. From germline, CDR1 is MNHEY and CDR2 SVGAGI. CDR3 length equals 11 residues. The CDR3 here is CAVRDTDTQYF.

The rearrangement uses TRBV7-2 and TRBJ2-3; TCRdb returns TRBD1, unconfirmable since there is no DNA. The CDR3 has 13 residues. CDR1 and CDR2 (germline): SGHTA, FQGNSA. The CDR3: CASSGPHTDTQYF.

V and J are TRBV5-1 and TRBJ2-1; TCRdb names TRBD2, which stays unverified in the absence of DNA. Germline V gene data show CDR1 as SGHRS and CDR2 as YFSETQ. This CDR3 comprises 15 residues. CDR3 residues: CASSILAGDVNEQFF.

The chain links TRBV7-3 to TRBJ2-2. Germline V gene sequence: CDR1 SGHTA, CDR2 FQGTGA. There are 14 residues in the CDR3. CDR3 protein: CASSLTGIAGELFF. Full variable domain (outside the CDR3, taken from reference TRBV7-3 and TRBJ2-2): GAGVSQTPSNKVTEKGKYVELRCDPISGHTALYWYRQSLGQGPEFLIYFQGTGAADDSGLPNDRFFAVRPEGSVSTLKIQRTERGDSAVYLCASSLTGIAGELFFGEGSRLTVL.

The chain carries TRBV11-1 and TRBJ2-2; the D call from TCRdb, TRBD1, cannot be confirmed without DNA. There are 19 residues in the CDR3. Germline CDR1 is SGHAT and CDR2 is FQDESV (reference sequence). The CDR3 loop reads CASSLTTGTSGFITGELFF.

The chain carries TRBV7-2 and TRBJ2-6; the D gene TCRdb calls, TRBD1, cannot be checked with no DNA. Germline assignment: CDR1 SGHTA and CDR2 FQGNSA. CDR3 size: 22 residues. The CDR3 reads CASSLWGPGGAGVLSGANVLTF.